A single TCR beta chain is shown here with its context. This record belongs to a study of blood T cell repertoires in COVID-19. Method: immunoSEQ multiplex PCR; TCRdb's copy keeps in-frame clones and lacks some. This sample carries roughly 190,000 clones, about 83% of them seen once, and the ten largest clones take around 3.1%. The germline V gene has CDR1 SEHNR and CDR2 FQNEAQ (reference sequence). The V and J ends lost 5 bases and 6 bases respectively, with 11 bases between them. The CDR3 extends over 12 amino acids. This sequence was found in a woman aged 25-40 years who had been exposed to COVID-19. This chain joins TRBV7-9 and TRBJ2-7; D is ambiguous. The specimen sequenced was PBMCs or T cells enriched from blood (not recorded which). CDR3: CASSPGIPEQYF. DNA for the CDR3: TGTGCCAGCAGCCCAGGAATTCCCGAGCAGTACTTC.